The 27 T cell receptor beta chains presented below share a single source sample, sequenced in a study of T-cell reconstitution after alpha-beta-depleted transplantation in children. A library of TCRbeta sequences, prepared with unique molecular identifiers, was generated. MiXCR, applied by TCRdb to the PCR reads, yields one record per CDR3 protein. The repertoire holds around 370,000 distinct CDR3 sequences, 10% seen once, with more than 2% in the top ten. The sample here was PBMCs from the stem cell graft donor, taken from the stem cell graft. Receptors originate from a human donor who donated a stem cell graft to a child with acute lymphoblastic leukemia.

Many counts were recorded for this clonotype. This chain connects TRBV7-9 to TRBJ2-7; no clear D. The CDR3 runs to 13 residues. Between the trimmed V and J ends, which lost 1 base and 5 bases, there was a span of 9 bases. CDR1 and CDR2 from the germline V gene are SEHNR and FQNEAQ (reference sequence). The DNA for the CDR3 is TGTGCCAGCAGCTTAGGGAGCGCTAACGAGCAGTACTTC. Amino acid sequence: CASSLGSANEQYF.

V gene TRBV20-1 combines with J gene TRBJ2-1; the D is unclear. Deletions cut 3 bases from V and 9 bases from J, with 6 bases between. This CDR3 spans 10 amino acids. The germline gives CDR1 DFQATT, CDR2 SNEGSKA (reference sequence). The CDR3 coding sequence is TGCAGTGCTAGCTGGGGTGAGCAGTTCTTC. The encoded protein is CSASWGEQFF.

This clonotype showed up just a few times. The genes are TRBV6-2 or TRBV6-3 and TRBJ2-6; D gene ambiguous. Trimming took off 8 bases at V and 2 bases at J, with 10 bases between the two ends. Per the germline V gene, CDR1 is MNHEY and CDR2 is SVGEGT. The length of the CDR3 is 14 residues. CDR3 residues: CASSNPAGANVLTF. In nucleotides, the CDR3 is TGTGCCAGCTCTAATCCCGCTGGGGCCAACGTCCTGACTTTC.

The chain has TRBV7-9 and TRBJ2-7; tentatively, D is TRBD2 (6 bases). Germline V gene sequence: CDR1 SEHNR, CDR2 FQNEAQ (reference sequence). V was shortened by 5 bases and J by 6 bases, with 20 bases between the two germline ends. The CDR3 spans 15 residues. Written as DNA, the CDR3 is TGTGCCAGCAGCCGGGGACTTGGAGAGGCGTCCGAGCAGTACTTC. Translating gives CASSRGLGEASEQYF.

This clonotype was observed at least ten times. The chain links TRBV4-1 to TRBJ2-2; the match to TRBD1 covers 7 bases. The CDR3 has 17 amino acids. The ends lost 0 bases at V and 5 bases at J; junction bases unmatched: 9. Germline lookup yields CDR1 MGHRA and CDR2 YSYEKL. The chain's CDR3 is CASSQEGGVVGTGELFF. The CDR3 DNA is TGCGCCAGCAGCCAAGAAGGGGGCGTAGTTGGTACCGGGGAGCTGTTTTTT.

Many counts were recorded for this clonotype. CDR3: CASSSGGRGNEQFF. In nucleotides, the CDR3 is TGTGCCAGCAGCTCAGGCGGGAGAGGGAATGAGCAGTTCTTC. The chain links TRBV9 to TRBJ2-1; TRBD2 aligns across 7 bases. Germline assignment: CDR1 SGDLS and CDR2 YYNGEE. The CDR3 is 14 amino acids. V lost 4 bases and J lost 7; bases outside the gene matches: 8.

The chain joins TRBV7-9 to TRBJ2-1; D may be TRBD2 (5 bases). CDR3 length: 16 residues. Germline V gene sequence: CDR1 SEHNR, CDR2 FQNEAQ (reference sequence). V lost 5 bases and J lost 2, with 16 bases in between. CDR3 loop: CASSRSGGGTYNEQFF. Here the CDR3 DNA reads TGTGCCAGCAGCCGATCAGGAGGAGGCACCTACAATGAGCAGTTCTTC.

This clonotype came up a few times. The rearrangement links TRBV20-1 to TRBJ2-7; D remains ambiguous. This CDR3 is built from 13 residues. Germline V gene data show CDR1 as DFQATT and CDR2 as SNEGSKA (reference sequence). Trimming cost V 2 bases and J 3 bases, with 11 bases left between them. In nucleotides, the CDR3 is TGCAGTGCTAGAAACTACCGAGGCTACGAGCAGTACTTC. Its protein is CSARNYRGYEQYF.

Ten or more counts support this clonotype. CDR3: CASSPEGATNEKLFF. Written as DNA, the CDR3 is TGCGCCAGCAGCCCCGAGGGGGCAACTAATGAAAAACTGTTTTTT. The J gene is TRBJ1-4, the V gene TRBV4-3, with D maybe TRBD1 (6 bases). The CDR3 length is 15 residues. The germline V gene has CDR1 LGHNA and CDR2 YSLEER. The V end lost 4 bases, the J end lost 0 bases, and 9 bases lay between the germline ends.

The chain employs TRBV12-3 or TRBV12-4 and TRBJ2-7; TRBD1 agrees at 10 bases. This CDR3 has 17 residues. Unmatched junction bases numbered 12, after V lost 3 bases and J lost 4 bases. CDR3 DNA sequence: TGTGCCAGCAGTTTCGGAGTCCGGGACAGGGGAAAGTACGAGCAGTACTTC. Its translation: CASSFGVRDRGKYEQYF.

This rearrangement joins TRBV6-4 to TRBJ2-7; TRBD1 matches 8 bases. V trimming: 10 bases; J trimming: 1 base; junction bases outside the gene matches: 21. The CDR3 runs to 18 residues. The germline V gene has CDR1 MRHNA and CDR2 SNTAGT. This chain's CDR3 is CAICLDRVVAEGSYEQYF. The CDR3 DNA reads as TGTGCCATCTGTTTGGACAGGGTGGTGGCGGAGGGTTCCTACGAGCAGTACTTC.

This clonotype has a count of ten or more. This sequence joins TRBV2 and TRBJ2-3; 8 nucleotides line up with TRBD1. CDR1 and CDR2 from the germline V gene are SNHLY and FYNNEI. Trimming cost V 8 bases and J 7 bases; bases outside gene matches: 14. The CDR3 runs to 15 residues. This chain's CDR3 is CASGGQGPSQHTQYF. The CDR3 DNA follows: TGTGCCAGCGGTGGACAGGGCCCATCGCAGCATACGCAGTATTTT.

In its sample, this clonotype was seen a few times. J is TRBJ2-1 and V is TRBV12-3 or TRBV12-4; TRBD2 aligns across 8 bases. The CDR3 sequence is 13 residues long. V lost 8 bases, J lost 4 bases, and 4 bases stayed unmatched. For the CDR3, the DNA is TGTGCCAGCCCCGGGGGGGTTTACAATGAGCAGTTCTTC. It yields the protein CASPGGVYNEQFF.

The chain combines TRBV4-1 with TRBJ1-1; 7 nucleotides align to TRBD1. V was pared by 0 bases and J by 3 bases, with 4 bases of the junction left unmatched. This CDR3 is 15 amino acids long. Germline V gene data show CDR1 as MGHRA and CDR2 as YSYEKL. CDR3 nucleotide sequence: TGCGCCAGCAGCCAAGAGAGGGGGCTGGACACTGAAGCTTTCTTT. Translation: CASSQERGLDTEAFF.

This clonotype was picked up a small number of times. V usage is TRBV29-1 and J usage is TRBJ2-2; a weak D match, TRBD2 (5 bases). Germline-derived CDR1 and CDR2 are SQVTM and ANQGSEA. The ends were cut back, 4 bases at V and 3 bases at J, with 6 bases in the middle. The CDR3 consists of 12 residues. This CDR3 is CSVGGHTGELFF. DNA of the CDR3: TGCAGCGTTGGCGGGCACACCGGGGAGCTGTTTTTT.

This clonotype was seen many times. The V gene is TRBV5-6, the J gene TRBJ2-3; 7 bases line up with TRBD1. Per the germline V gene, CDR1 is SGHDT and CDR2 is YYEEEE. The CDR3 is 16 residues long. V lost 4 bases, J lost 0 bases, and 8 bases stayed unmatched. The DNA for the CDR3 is TGTGCCAGCAGCCACACACAGGGGTTGAGCACAGATACGCAGTATTTT. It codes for CASSHTQGLSTDTQYF.

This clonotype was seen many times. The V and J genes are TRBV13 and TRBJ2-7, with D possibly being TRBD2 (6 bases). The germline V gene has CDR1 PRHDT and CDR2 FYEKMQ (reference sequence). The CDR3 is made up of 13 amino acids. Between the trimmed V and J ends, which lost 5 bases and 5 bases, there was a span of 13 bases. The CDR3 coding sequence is TGTGCCAGCAGCCCGGGACTCACCGACGAGCAGTACTTC. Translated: CASSPGLTDEQYF. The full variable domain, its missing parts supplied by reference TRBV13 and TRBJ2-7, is AAGVIQSPRHLIKEKRETATLKCYPIPRHDTVYWYQQGPGQDPQFLISFYEKMQSDKGSIPDRFSAQQFSDYHSELNMSSLELGDSALYFCASSPGLTDEQYFGPGTRLTVT.

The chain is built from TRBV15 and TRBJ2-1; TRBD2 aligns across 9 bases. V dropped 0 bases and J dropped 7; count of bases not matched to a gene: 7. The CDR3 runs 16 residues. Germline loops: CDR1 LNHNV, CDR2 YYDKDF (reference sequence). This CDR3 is CATSRESGTSLNEQFF. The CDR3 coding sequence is TGTGCCACCAGCAGAGAATCCGGGACTAGCTTAAATGAGCAGTTCTTC.

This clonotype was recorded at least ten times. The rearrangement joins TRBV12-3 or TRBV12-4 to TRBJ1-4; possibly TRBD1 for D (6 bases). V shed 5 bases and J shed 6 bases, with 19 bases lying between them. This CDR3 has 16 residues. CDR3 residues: CASSPLTGRADEKLFF. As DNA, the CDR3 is TGTGCCAGCAGTCCCCTCACAGGGCGCGCGGATGAAAAACTGTTTTTT.

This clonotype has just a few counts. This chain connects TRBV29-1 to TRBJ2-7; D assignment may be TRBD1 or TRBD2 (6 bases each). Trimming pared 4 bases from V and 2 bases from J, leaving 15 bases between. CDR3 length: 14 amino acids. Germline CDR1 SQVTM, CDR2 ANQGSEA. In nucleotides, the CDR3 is TGCAGCGTTGGCCAGGGGCGGGGCACCTACGAGCAGTACTTC. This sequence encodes CSVGQGRGTYEQYF.

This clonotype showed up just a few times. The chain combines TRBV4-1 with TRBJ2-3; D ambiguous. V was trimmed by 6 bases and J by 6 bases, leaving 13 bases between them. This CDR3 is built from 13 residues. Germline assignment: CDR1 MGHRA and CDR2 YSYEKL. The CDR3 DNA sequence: TGCGCCAGCAGGGACCCGGATTCGGATACGCAGTATTTT. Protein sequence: CASRDPDSDTQYF.

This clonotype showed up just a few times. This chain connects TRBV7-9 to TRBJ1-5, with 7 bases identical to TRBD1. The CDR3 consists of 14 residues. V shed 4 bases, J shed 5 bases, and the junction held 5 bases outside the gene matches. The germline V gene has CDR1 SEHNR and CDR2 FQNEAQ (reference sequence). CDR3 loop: CASSSNTGDQPQHF. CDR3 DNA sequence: TGTGCCAGCAGCTCCAATACAGGGGATCAGCCCCAGCATTTT.

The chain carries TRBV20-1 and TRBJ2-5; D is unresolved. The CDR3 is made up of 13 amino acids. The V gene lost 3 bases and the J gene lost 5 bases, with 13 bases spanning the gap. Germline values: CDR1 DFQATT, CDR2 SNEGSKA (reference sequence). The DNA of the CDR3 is TGCAGTGCTAGTCGAACGTCTGAGGAGACCCAGTACTTC. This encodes CSASRTSEETQYF.

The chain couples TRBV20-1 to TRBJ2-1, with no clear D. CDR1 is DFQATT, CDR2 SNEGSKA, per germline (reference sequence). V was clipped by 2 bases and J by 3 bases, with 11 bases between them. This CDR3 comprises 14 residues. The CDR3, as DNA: TGCAGTGCTAGAAGCCGCCGTAACTACAATGAGCAGTTCTTC. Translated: CSARSRRNYNEQFF.

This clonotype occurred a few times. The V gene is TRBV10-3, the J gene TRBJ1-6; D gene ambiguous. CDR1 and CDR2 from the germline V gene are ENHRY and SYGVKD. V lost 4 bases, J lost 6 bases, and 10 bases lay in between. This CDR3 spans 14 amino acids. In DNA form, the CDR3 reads TGTGCCATCAGTGCGGAATCCCTTAATTCACCCCTCCACTTT. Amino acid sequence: CAISAESLNSPLHF.

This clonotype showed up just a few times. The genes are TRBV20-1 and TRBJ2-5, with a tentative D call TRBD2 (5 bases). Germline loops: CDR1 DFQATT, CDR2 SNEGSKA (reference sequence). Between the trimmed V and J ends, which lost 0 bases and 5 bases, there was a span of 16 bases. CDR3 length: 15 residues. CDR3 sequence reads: CSARDRTTSTETQYF. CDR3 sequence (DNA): TGCAGTGCTAGAGATCGCACCACTAGTACCGAGACCCAGTACTTC.

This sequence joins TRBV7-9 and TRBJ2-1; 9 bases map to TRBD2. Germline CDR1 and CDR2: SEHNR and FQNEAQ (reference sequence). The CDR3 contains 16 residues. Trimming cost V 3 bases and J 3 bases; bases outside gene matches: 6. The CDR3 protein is CASSFLAGAGYNEQFF. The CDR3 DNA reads TGTGCCAGCAGCTTCTTAGCGGGAGCGGGCTACAATGAGCAGTTCTTC.